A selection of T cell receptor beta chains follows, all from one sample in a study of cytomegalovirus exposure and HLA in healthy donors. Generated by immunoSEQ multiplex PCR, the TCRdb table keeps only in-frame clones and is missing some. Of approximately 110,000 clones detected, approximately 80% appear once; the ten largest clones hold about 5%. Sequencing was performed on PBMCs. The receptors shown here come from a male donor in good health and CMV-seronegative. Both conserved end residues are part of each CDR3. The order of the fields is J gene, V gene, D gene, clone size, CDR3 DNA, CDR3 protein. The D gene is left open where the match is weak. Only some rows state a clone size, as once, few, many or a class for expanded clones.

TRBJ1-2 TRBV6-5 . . TGTGCCAGCAGTCAAGGGGTGGAAGGCTACACCTTC CASSQGVEGYTF
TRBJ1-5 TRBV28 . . TGTGCCAGCAGTTTATCTAACAATCAGCCCCAGCATTTT CASSLSNNQPQHF
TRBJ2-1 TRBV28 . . TGTGCCAGCAGTTTCCGTGGACTTCTTAGGCTTCATGAGCAGTTCTTC CASSFRGLLRLHEQFF
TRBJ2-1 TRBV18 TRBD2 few TGTGCCAGCTCACCGGGACTAGCGGGGGGGGATGAGCAGTTCTTC CASSPGLAGGDEQFF
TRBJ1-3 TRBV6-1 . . TGTGCCAGCAGTGTTCACTCAGGGGAAGCGGGAAACACCATATATTTT CASSVHSGEAGNTIYF
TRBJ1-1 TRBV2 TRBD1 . TGTGCCAGCAGTGAAGATTTAGGACAGGCGAACACTGAAGCTTTCTTT CASSEDLGQANTEAFF
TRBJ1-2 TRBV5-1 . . TGCGCCAGCCAACTTTCTTCGGGACACGGGCCCTATGGCTACACCTTC CASQLSSGHGPYGYTF
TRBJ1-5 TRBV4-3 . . TGCGCCAGCAGCCAAGAGGTACAGATATCGATCAAGCCCCAGCATTTT CASSQEVQISIKPQHF
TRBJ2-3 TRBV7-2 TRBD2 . TGTGCCAGCAGCTTCCCAAGACTAGCGGGATACGCAGATACGCAGTATTTT CASSFPRLAGYADTQYF
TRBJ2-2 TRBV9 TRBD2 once TGTGCCAGCAGCGAGGCCGGGGGACTACTGAGGGGCGGGGAGCTGTTTTTT CASSEAGGLLRGGELFF
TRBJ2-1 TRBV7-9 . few TGTGCCAGCAGCTTCCGCGCGACTCAGGGGCTAAGGGGGAATGAGCAGTTCTTC CASSFRATQGLRGNEQFF
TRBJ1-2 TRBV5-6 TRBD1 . TGTGCCAGCAGCGTGACCCGGGACAGGGATAGTGGCTACACCTTC CASSVTRDRDSGYTF
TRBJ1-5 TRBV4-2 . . TGTGCCAGCAGCCAAGATAGCTCAGGGGCGAATCAGCCCCAGCATTTT CASSQDSSGANQPQHF
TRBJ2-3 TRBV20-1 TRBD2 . TGCAGTTCGCGGGGGAATACGCAGTATTTT CSSRGNTQYF
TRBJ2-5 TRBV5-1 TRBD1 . TGCGCCAGCAGCTTGGGGGGACAGGGGCGGTTAGAGACCCAGTACTTC CASSLGGQGRLETQYF
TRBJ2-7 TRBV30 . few TGTGCCTGGACAGGACTGAAGGCCTACGAGCAGTACTTC CAWTGLKAYEQYF
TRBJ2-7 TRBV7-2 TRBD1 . TGTGCCAGCAGCTCTATGGACAGGGTGAGCTACGAGCAGTACTTC CASSSMDRVSYEQYF
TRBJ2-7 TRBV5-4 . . TGTGCCAGCAGCCCGGAGGCGGGTCTAAGCCCCTACGAGCAGTACTTC CASSPEAGLSPYEQYF
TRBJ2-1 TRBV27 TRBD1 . TGTGCCAGCAGTTGGGGGACAGGGGTCAATGAGCAGTTCTTC CASSWGTGVNEQFF
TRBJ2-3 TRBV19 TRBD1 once TGTGCCAGTAGTATCGGACAGGGGGCGCGGATTAGCACAGATACGCAGTATTTT CASSIGQGARISTDTQYF
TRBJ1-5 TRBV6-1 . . TGTGCCAGCAGTGAATTCACAGGGCAGGCGCCCCAGCATTTT CASSEFTGQAPQHF
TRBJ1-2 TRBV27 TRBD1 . TGTGCCAGCAGCATCCAGGGGGCTTCCTTCTATGGCTACACCTTC CASSIQGASFYGYTF
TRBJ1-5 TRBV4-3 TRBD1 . TGCGCCAGCAGCCAGGACAGGGGCCGACAGCCCCAGCATTTT CASSQDRGRQPQHF
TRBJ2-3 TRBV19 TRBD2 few TGTGCCAGTAGTATAAGGAGAAGACTAGCGGAGGGGGGATACACAGATACGCAGTATTTT CASSIRRRLAEGGYTDTQYF
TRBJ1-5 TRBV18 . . TGTGCCAGCTCACCTTGGCAGATGAGCAATCAGCCCCAGCATTTT CASSPWQMSNQPQHF
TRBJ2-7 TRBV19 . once TGTGCCAGTAGCGCGGCGTCCGGGAGTCTCAACGAGCAGTACTTC CASSAASGSLNEQYF
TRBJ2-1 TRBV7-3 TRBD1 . TGTGCCAGCAGCCCAGGGACAGGGCGGGACAATGAGCAGTTCTTC CASSPGTGRDNEQFF
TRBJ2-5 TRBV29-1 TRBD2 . TGCAGCGGGAGCGGGGAGCTCCAAGAGACCCAGTACTTC CSGSGELQETQYF